The TCR beta chain under discussion was sequenced for a study of control samples from healthy donors and cancer patients. Some clones are missing from TCRdb's copy, which holds only in-frame ones; the method was immunoSEQ multiplex PCR. The repertoire table contains fewer than 200,000 clones. This receptor was obtained from a woman aged 30 to 39 in good health. Sample: blood.

The CDR3 bases are TGTGCCAGCAGTGAAGAGCCCACAGGTAGGTCGGCTTTCTTT. It encodes CASSEEPTGRSAFF. The rearrangement links TRBV6-1 to TRBJ1-1; the D gene is possibly TRBD1 (5 bases). In germline, CDR1 is MNHNS, CDR2 SASEGT. The CDR3 loop spans 14 amino acids. V was cut by 1 base and J by 11 bases, with 17 bases left in between.